Shown below are 21 T cell receptor beta chains from a single sample sequenced in a study of cytomegalovirus exposure and HLA in healthy donors. The PCR ran on 60 Vbeta and 13 Jbeta primers. TCRdb's table, derived via immunoSEQ multiplex PCR, lists solely in-frame clones and lacks some. The table includes 60,000 to 85,000 clones, roughly 74% detected once. The sample consisted of PBMCs. The source of these receptors is a man in his forties in good health and CMV-seronegative.

CDR3 loop: CASSLNKGVKGYTF. In DNA, the CDR3 is TGTGCCAGCAGTTTAAATAAAGGGGTCAAGGGCTACACCTTC. The V call is TRBV27, the J call TRBJ1-2, with a weak D call TRBD1 (5 bases). CDR3 length: 14 amino acids. From germline, CDR1 is MNHEY and CDR2 SMNVEV (reference sequence). V was clipped by 2 bases and J by 8 bases, with 15 bases between them.

J is TRBJ1-1 and V is TRBV6-5; D ambiguous. Germline loops: CDR1 MNHEY, CDR2 SVGAGI. Trimming cost V 0 bases and J 4 bases, with 9 bases left between them. The CDR3 loop spans 14 amino acids. The CDR3 coding sequence is TGTGCCAGCAGTTACTCCACTCCTGGCACTGAAGCTTTCTTT. It yields the protein CASSYSTPGTEAFF.

This chain uses TRBV2 with TRBJ1-1; a possible D gene is TRBD1 (6 bases). Trimming left V 4 bases short and J 1 base short, with 7 bases between. The CDR3 loop spans 13 amino acids. Per the germline V gene, CDR1 is SNHLY and CDR2 is FYNNEI. The CDR3 is CASSARGNTEAFF. DNA for the CDR3: TGTGCCAGCAGTGCCAGGGGGAACACTGAAGCTTTCTTT.

This clone is a singleton in its sample. The chain is built from TRBV6-5 and TRBJ2-7; 8 positions agree with TRBD1. The V gene end was trimmed by 8 bases and the J gene end by 4 bases; junction bases not matched to a gene: 10. The CDR3 length is 14 residues. Germline V gene lookup returns CDR1 MNHEY and CDR2 SVGAGI. CDR3 amino acids: CASGKNRGSYEQYF. The CDR3 DNA reads as TGTGCCAGCGGTAAGAACAGGGGGAGTTACGAGCAGTACTTC.

CDR3 nucleotides: TGTGCCAGCTCACCACCGGGGAGGGGAGGTCAGCCCCAGCATTTT. Its protein is CASSPPGRGGQPQHF. The gene calls are TRBV18 and TRBJ1-5; D possibly corresponds to TRBD1 (5 bases). Trimming took off 0 bases at V and 6 bases at J, with 12 bases between the two ends. The CDR3 consists of 15 residues. Germline V gene sequence: CDR1 KGHSH, CDR2 LQKENI.

This chain joins TRBV10-2 and TRBJ2-1; 10 nucleotides agree with TRBD2. V lost 4 bases, J lost 8 bases, and 5 bases stayed unmatched. Germline V gene sequence: CDR1 WSHSY, CDR2 SAAADI. This CDR3 contains 14 residues. The CDR3 DNA is TGCGCCAGCAGTGGGCTAGCGGGGGTGCATGAGCAGTTCTTC. Translation gives CASSGLAGVHEQFF.

This chain connects TRBV14 to TRBJ2-3; D might be TRBD2 (5 bases). The ends were cut back, 1 base at V and 4 bases at J, with 9 bases in the middle. The germline gives CDR1 SGHDN, CDR2 FVKESK. The CDR3 has 14 amino acids. CDR3 sequence (DNA): TGTGCCAGCAGCCAAGGTCTCGGGGCAGATACGCAGTATTTT. Its translation is CASSQGLGADTQYF.

V usage is TRBV7-9 and J usage is TRBJ1-4; TRBD1 matches 7 bases. CDR1 and CDR2 from the germline V gene are SEHNR and FQNEAQ (reference sequence). The CDR3 has 14 residues. The V gene end was trimmed by 5 bases and the J gene end by 6 bases; junction bases not matched to a gene: 6. The CDR3 sequence is CASSHGQEHEKLFF. Written as DNA, the CDR3 is TGTGCCAGCAGCCACGGACAGGAACATGAAAAACTGTTTTTT.

The table lists this clone with a few counts. The V gene is TRBV6-5, the J gene TRBJ1-4; weak D call: TRBD1 (6 bases). From germline, CDR1 is MNHEY and CDR2 SVGAGI. V gave up 4 bases and J gave up 8 bases, with 20 bases separating them. The CDR3 runs to 16 residues. CDR3 residues: CASSSQTGVVGEKLFF. CDR3 DNA: TGTGCCAGCAGTTCTCAGACAGGAGTGGTAGGAGAAAAACTGTTTTTT.

About this clone itself: The junction differs from germline at one of its ends, possibly a read error. V is TRBV9 and J is TRBJ1-1; maybe TRBD1 (6 bases). The CDR3 loop spans 13 amino acids. CDR1 is SGDLS and CDR2 is YYNGEE in the germline V gene. The CDR3 loop is CASSLQGLTEASF. In DNA, the CDR3 is TGTGCCAGCAGCCTCCAGGGGCTCACTGAAGCTTCCTTT.

The V and J genes are TRBV5-1 and TRBJ1-4; D might be TRBD1 (6 bases). Per the germline V gene, CDR1 is SGHRS and CDR2 is YFSETQ. The CDR3 runs to 16 residues. V was trimmed by 4 bases and J by 2 bases, leaving 15 bases between them. The CDR3 DNA reads TGCGCCAGCAGCCTTCGACCCCAGGGGACTAATGAAAAACTGTTTTTT. Amino acids: CASSLRPQGTNEKLFF.

J is TRBJ2-5 and V is TRBV4-1, with 9 positions matching TRBD1. The DNA end lines up better with TRBJ2-7; the J call may be wrong. The CDR3 has 16 residues. Germline V gene lookup returns CDR1 MGHRA and CDR2 YSYEKL. CDR3 sequence reads: CASSLSPTGQGPEQYF. In nucleotides, the CDR3 is TGCGCCAGCAGCCTAAGTCCGACGGGACAGGGACCCGAGCAGTACTTC.

This chain links TRBV25-1 with TRBJ2-3, with 13 positions matching TRBD2. With 8 bases clipped from V and 2 bases from J, the junction kept 7 bases outside the gene matches. CDR1 is MGHDK, CDR2 SYGVNS, per germline. The CDR3 is made up of 16 amino acids. CDR3 coding DNA: TGTGCCAGCGCAGCCGGGACTAGCGGGGACACAGATACGCAGTATTTT. Translation gives CASAAGTSGDTDTQYF.

J is TRBJ1-2 and V is TRBV2, with 8 bases that match TRBD1. Per germline, CDR1 SNHLY and CDR2 FYNNEI. V trimming: 5 bases; J trimming: 2 bases; junction bases outside the gene matches: 4. This CDR3 spans 14 amino acids. The CDR3 DNA is TGTGCCAGCAGTCAGGGGGCGCGGAACTATGGCTACACCTTC. It is translated as CASSQGARNYGYTF.

This clone was seen a few times. The rearrangement uses TRBV14 and TRBJ1-3; D is unresolved. The CDR3 has 16 amino acids. From germline, CDR1 is SGHDN and CDR2 FVKESK. V was clipped by 4 bases and J by 2 bases, with 15 bases between them. The CDR3 nucleotides are TGTGCCAGCAGCCCCCCCGGACGGGGAGCTGGAAACACCATATATTTT. Translation gives CASSPPGRGAGNTIYF.

V usage is TRBV29-1 and J usage is TRBJ2-3, with 7 nucleotides matching TRBD2. Germline loops: CDR1 SQVTM, CDR2 ANQGSEA. CDR3 length: 14 residues. V shed 4 bases, J shed 1 base, and the junction held 5 bases outside the gene matches. CDR3: CSVAGSGGTDTQYF. The CDR3 DNA is TGCAGCGTTGCGGGGAGCGGGGGCACAGATACGCAGTATTTT.

The chain joins TRBV7-4 to TRBJ1-3; 7 nucleotides align to TRBD1. The CDR3 is 14 residues long. Germline lookup yields CDR1 SGHVT and CDR2 SQSDAQ. V lost 4 bases, J lost 2 bases, and 2 bases stayed unmatched. The CDR3 region is CASSWTGPGNTIYF. CDR3 in DNA: TGTGCCAGCAGCTGGACAGGCCCTGGAAACACCATATATTTT.

This sequence joins TRBV7-2 and TRBJ2-1; 8 bases are shared with TRBD2. This CDR3 comprises 13 residues. V shed 8 bases, J shed 6 bases, and the junction held 6 bases outside the gene matches. The germline V gene encodes CDR1 SGHTA and CDR2 FQGNSA. This CDR3 reads CASGLAGGNEQFF. DNA for the CDR3: TGTGCCAGCGGGCTGGCGGGGGGCAATGAGCAGTTCTTC. Filled out from reference TRBV7-2 and TRBJ2-1, the complete variable domain reads GAGVSQSPSNKVTEKGKDVELRCDPISGHTALYWYRQSLGQGLEFLIYFQGNSAPDKSGLPSDRFSAERTGGSVSTLTIQRTQQEDSAVYLCASGLAGGNEQFFGPGTRLTVL.

This clone was found once. J is TRBJ1-2 and V is TRBV18; D is unresolved. CDR3 size: 14 residues. Germline assignment: CDR1 KGHSH and CDR2 LQKENI. V was clipped by 1 base and J by 2 bases, with 8 bases between them. CDR3 protein: CASSPQRENYGYTF. The CDR3 coding sequence is TGTGCCAGCTCACCACAAAGGGAGAACTATGGCTACACCTTC.

The chain recombines TRBV30 with TRBJ2-3, with D perhaps TRBD2 (5 bases). The V and J ends lost 3 bases and 0 bases respectively, with 13 bases between them. CDR1 and CDR2 (germline): GTSNPN, SVGIG (reference sequence). This CDR3 is 15 amino acids long. The CDR3 DNA sequence: TGTGCCTGGAGACGGACTTGGGAGAGCACAGATACGCAGTATTTT. Protein sequence: CAWRRTWESTDTQYF.

The rearrangement links TRBV6-5 to TRBJ1-2, with D perhaps TRBD1 (5 bases). Per germline, CDR1 MNHEY and CDR2 SVGAGI. V shed 5 bases and J shed 3 bases, with 13 bases lying between them. The CDR3 consists of 14 residues. CDR3 nucleotide sequence: TGTGCCAGCAGTCGGCGACAGAGTGACTATGGCTACACCTTC. This translates into CASSRRQSDYGYTF.